This TCR beta chain came from a study of T cell changes during pregnancy in multiple sclerosis. Clones were sequenced by immunoSEQ multiplex PCR, and TCRdb holds only the in-frame ones, with some missing. The sample includes tens of thousands of clones, roughly 94% of them seen just once. The germline V gene encodes CDR1 MDHEN and CDR2 SYDVKM. CDR3 length equals 16 residues. Trimming removed 2 bases at V and 6 bases at J, with 17 bases between. V usage is TRBV28 and J usage is TRBJ1-5; no clear D gene. This sequence originates from a female donor with multiple sclerosis, enrolled in a pregnancy study. The sample here was peripheral blood, taken after pregnancy. CDR3 nucleotide sequence: TGTGCCAGCAGTTTACCCTCGTGGGAGGGTCCTCAGCCCCAGCATTTT. Protein sequence: CASSLPSWEGPQPQHF.